The entry below describes one T cell receptor beta chain. The target antigen is unknown. This entry is derived from a study of T cell responses to AZD1222 COVID-19 vaccine. Study results and caveats: Spike regions recognized by vaccine-associated CD4 TCRs spanned the protein, led by 160-218 and 743-854. White British donors predominated, females outnumbered males, and clonal diversity was possibly underestimated.

V lost 8 bases and J 2 bases, leaving 16 bases between the germline ends. CDR1 and CDR2 from the germline V gene are KGHSH and LQKENI. The CDR3 is 15 amino acids. Generated by immunoSEQ multiplex PCR, the TCRdb table keeps only in-frame clones and is missing some. The sample has roughly 150,000 clones, approximately 90% seen once. Sequencing was performed on peripheral blood, taken 28 days after the second AZD1222 dose. This chain joins TRBV18 and TRBJ1-5; a possible D gene is TRBD1 (6 bases). This receptor was taken from an adult who received the AZD1222 COVID-19 vaccine. Here the CDR3 reads CASTLTGSGNQPQHF. The CDR3 coding sequence is TGTGCCAGCACCCTGACAGGATCGGGCAATCAGCCCCAGCATTTT.